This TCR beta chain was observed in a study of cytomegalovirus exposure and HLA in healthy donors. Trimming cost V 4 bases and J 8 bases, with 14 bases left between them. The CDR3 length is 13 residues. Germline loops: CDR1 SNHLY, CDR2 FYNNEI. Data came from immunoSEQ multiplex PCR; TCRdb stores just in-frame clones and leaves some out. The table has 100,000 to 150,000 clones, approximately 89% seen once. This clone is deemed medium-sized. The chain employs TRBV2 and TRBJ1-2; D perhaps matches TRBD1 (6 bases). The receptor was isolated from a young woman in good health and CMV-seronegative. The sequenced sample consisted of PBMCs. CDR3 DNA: TGTGCCAGCAGTGGACAGGCTATGGGCGGCTACACCTTC. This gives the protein CASSGQAMGGYTF.